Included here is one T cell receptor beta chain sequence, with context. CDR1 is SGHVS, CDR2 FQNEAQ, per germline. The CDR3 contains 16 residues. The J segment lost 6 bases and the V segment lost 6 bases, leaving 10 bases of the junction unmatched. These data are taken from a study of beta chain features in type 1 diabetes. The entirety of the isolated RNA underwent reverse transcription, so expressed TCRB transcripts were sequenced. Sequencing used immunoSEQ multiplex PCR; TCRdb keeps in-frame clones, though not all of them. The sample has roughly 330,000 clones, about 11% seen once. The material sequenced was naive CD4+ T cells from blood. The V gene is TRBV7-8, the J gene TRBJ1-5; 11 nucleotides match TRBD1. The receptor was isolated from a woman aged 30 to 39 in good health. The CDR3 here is CASREDRGLGFQPQHF. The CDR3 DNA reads TGTGCCAGCAGGGAGGACAGGGGGCTTGGATTTCAGCCCCAGCATTTT.